The 24 T cell receptor beta chains below all came from one sample that was sequenced in a study of T cell responses to AZD1222 COVID-19 vaccine. Profiled with immunoSEQ multiplex PCR; TCRdb holds only in-frame clones, not every one. The table shows some 130,000 clones, with roughly 90% occurring only once. Sample: peripheral blood, taken 28 days after the second AZD1222 dose. The receptors stem from an adult who received the AZD1222 COVID-19 vaccine.

The CDR3 protein is CASSYLGTGYDEQYF. The DNA for the CDR3 is TGTGCCAGCAGTTACTTGGGGACAGGGTACGACGAGCAGTACTTC. This chain links TRBV6-5 with TRBJ2-7; 9 bases are a match to TRBD1. V lost 1 base to trimming and J lost 5 bases; unmatched junction nucleotides: 6. The CDR3 runs to 15 residues. Germline V gene sequence: CDR1 MNHEY, CDR2 SVGAGI.

The chain links TRBV6-5 to TRBJ1-2; maybe TRBD1 (5 bases). The CDR3 is 14 amino acids. V lost 5 bases, J lost 2 bases, and 12 bases lay in between. CDR1 is MNHEY, CDR2 SVGAGI, per germline. CDR3 bases: TGTGCCAGCAGTCCCGGGACCGGCAACTATGGCTACACCTTC. Amino acid sequence: CASSPGTGNYGYTF.

The chain combines TRBV11-2 with TRBJ1-1; D ambiguous. The germline V gene has CDR1 SGHAT and CDR2 FQNNGV. V shed 0 bases and J shed 5 bases, with 13 bases lying between them. The length of the CDR3 is 15 residues. This CDR3 reads CASSLDLVPGTEAFF. Here the CDR3 DNA reads TGTGCCAGCAGCTTAGATCTTGTTCCTGGGACTGAAGCTTTCTTT.

This chain joins TRBV28 and TRBJ1-5; D ambiguous. This CDR3 spans 9 amino acids. Germline CDR1 and CDR2: MDHEN and SYDVKM. Trimming stripped 11 bases from V and 5 bases from J, with 4 bases between. The CDR3 DNA reads as TGTGCCGGCTATCAGCCCCAGCATTTT. This sequence encodes CAGYQPQHF.

The chain couples TRBV7-9 to TRBJ2-5; 7 bases are shared with TRBD2. The ends lost 5 bases at V and 8 bases at J; junction bases unmatched: 11. The CDR3 length is 14 residues. The germline gives CDR1 SEHNR, CDR2 FQNEAQ (reference sequence). The CDR3 is CASSPFAGENTQYF. DNA of the CDR3: TGTGCCAGCAGCCCCTTTGCGGGAGAGAACACCCAGTACTTC.

The CDR3 reads CASSLGVATEAFF. CDR3 nucleotide sequence: TGTGCCAGCAGCCTGGGTGTCGCCACTGAAGCTTTCTTT. V gene TRBV12-3 or TRBV12-4 combines with J gene TRBJ1-1; D unresolved. V was cut by 6 bases and J by 4 bases, with 12 bases left in between. The CDR3 runs 13 residues.

The V gene is TRBV6-5, the J gene TRBJ2-2; D ambiguous. CDR3 size: 12 residues. The germline gives CDR1 MNHEY, CDR2 SVGAGI. V was clipped by 4 bases and J by 6 bases, with 6 bases between them. The CDR3 DNA is TGTGCCAGCAGTTCCCCCTCCGGGGAGCTGTTTTTT. This codes for CASSSPSGELFF.

The sample holds one count of this clone. The chain is built from TRBV27 and TRBJ2-7, with 10 bases matching TRBD2. The germline gives CDR1 MNHEY, CDR2 SMNVEV (reference sequence). The CDR3 covers 14 residues. Trimming removed 2 bases from V and 3 bases from J; junction bases left unmatched: 1. CDR3 region: CASSLASGGYEQYF. CDR3 coding DNA: TGTGCCAGCAGTTTAGCTAGCGGGGGCTACGAGCAGTACTTC.

The rearrangement links TRBV5-4 to TRBJ2-1, with TRBD2 matching over 9 bases. The CDR3 loop spans 15 amino acids. J lost 7 bases, V lost 1 base, and 6 bases had no gene match. Germline lookup yields CDR1 SGHNT and CDR2 YYREEE (reference sequence). CDR3 region: CASSLSSGSRNEQFF. The CDR3 DNA sequence: TGTGCCAGCAGCTTGAGTAGCGGGAGTAGGAATGAGCAGTTCTTC.

This chain connects TRBV2 to TRBJ1-1, with TRBD1 identical over 7 bases. Trimming at V came to 5 bases and at J to 3 bases, leaving 12 bases not matched to a gene. From germline, CDR1 is SNHLY and CDR2 FYNNEI. CDR3 length: 16 residues. CDR3 nucleotides: TGTGCCAGCAGTCTAGGGAGGGGGCTTGGAGACACTGAAGCTTTCTTT. Encoded protein: CASSLGRGLGDTEAFF. Full variable domain (rest looked up from reference TRBV2 and TRBJ1-1): EPEVTQTPSHQVTQMGQEVILRCVPISNHLYFYWYRQILGQKVEFLVSFYNNEISEKSEIFDDQFSVERPDGSNFTLKIRSTKLEDSAMYFCASSLGRGLGDTEAFFGQGTRLTVV.

The chain has TRBV28 and TRBJ1-5; D is ambiguous. The CDR3 totals 17 residues. Germline CDR1 is MDHEN and CDR2 is SYDVKM. The V and J ends lost 3 bases and 1 base respectively, with 16 bases between them. CDR3 sequence (DNA): TGTGCCAGCAGTTTGCCTCAGGTCCGCGCGAGCAATCAGCCCCAGCATTTT. This encodes CASSLPQVRASNQPQHF.

This rearrangement joins TRBV5-5 to TRBJ2-2; D is ambiguous. Germline-derived CDR1 and CDR2 are SGHKS and YYEKEE (reference sequence). The V end lost 5 bases, the J end lost 2 bases, and 10 bases lay between the germline ends. This CDR3 comprises 14 residues. Here the CDR3 reads CASRATSNTGELFF. Here the CDR3 DNA reads TGTGCCAGCAGAGCAACTTCCAACACCGGGGAGCTGTTTTTT.

This clone was observed a single time. The chain carries TRBV19 and TRBJ2-7; 8 nucleotides match TRBD1. Germline V lookup: CDR1 LNHDA, CDR2 SQIVND (reference sequence). With V trimmed by 3 bases and J by 2 bases, 6 bases remained unmatched. The CDR3 consists of 15 residues. CDR3 sequence (DNA): TGTGCCAGTAGTATGTATCAGGGGGCCGCCTACGAGCAGTACTTC. Translation: CASSMYQGAAYEQYF.

The gene calls are TRBV7-8 and TRBJ2-3; D unclear. The CDR3 covers 17 residues. V lost 1 base and J 6 bases, leaving 20 bases between the germline ends. CDR1 and CDR2 (germline): SGHVS, FQNEAQ. DNA of the CDR3: TGTGCCAGCAGCTTAGAATTCGCATCTCACGTAACTGATACGCAGTATTTT. This codes for CASSLEFASHVTDTQYF.

V and J are TRBV7-2 and TRBJ1-5; the D gene is possibly TRBD1 (5 bases). Per the germline V gene, CDR1 is SGHTA and CDR2 is FQGNSA. There are 14 residues in the CDR3. V lost 3 bases, J lost 7 bases, and 13 bases lay in between. The CDR3 loop is CASSLGVAQQPQHF. The CDR3, as DNA: TGTGCCAGCAGCTTGGGGGTAGCACAACAGCCCCAGCATTTT.

This clone was detected only once. CDR3 sequence (DNA): TGTGCCAGCAGTTATATACAGGGGGTAGGCGACAGCGGCAATCAGCCCCAGCATTTT. This gives the protein CASSYIQGVGDSGNQPQHF. The J gene is TRBJ1-5, the V gene TRBV6-2 or TRBV6-3; 8 positions agree with TRBD1. CDR3 length: 19 residues. In germline, CDR1 is MNHEY, CDR2 SVGEGT. Losses at the gene ends were 3 bases for V and 2 bases for J; bases not matched to a gene: 15.

The V call is TRBV10-3, the J call TRBJ1-4, with D possibly TRBD1 on 5 matching bases. The germline V and J ends were trimmed by 8 bases and 6 bases, with 13 bases remaining between them. Germline V gene data show CDR1 as ENHRY and CDR2 as SYGVKD. The CDR3 spans 13 residues. DNA of the CDR3: TGTGCCATCTCCGAACCAGGGTATGAAAAACTGTTTTTT. This encodes CAISEPGYEKLFF.

The chain combines TRBV7-8 with TRBJ1-2, with 7 bases fitting TRBD1. Per the germline V gene, CDR1 is SGHVS and CDR2 is FQNEAQ. There are 12 residues in the CDR3. The V gene end was trimmed by 5 bases and the J gene end by 8 bases; junction bases not matched to a gene: 5. CDR3 amino acids: CASSPPGGGYTF. CDR3 DNA sequence: TGTGCCAGCAGCCCACCAGGGGGGGGCTACACCTTC. The whole variable domain, filled in from reference TRBV7-8 and TRBJ1-2, reads GAGVSQSPRYKVAKRGQDVALRCDPISGHVSLFWYQQALGQGPEFLTYFQNEAQLDKSGLPSDRFFAERPEGSVSTLKIQRTQQEDSAVYLCASSPPGGGYTFGSGTRLTVV.

This clone was picked up a small number of times. The rearrangement links TRBV5-1 to TRBJ2-6; no definite D call. V was pared by 0 bases and J by 0 bases, with 4 bases between. Per the germline V gene, CDR1 is SGHRS and CDR2 is YFSETQ. This CDR3 has 15 residues. The CDR3, as DNA: TGCGCCAGCAGCTTGGCAGGCTCTGGGGCCAACGTCCTGACTTTC. Translation: CASSLAGSGANVLTF.

The chain employs TRBV11-2 and TRBJ1-6; D ambiguous. The V end lost 2 bases, the J end lost 7 bases, and 9 bases lay between the germline ends. CDR1 and CDR2 from the germline V gene are SGHAT and FQNNGV. The CDR3 is 14 residues long. CDR3 sequence reads: CASSLRVGNSPLHF. In DNA, the CDR3 is TGTGCCAGCAGCTTAAGGGTGGGGAATTCACCCCTCCACTTT.

CDR3: CASSLGPGYTDTQYF. The DNA of the CDR3 is TGTGCCAGCAGCTTAGGGCCAGGGTACACAGATACGCAGTATTTT. This chain joins TRBV7-2 and TRBJ2-3, with a weak D call TRBD1 (5 bases). CDR1 is SGHTA, CDR2 FQGNSA, per germline. V was clipped by 1 base and J by 2 bases, with 10 bases between them. The length of the CDR3 is 15 residues.

This clone appeared a single time. The rearrangement uses TRBV10-1 and TRBJ1-4, with D tentatively TRBD1 (5 bases). The germline V and J ends were trimmed by 3 bases and 8 bases, with 10 bases remaining between them. Germline V CDR1 and CDR2: WNHNN, SYGVQD (reference sequence). The CDR3 extends over 13 amino acids. This CDR3 is CASSDEGREKLFF. CDR3 nucleotide sequence: TGCGCCAGCAGTGATGAGGGACGCGAAAAACTGTTTTTT.

J is TRBJ1-6 and V is TRBV6-2 or TRBV6-3; perhaps TRBD1 as D (5 bases). V lost 4 bases to trimming and J lost 9 bases, with 16 bases between them. The CDR3 sequence is 15 residues long. Germline V gene data show CDR1 as MNHEY and CDR2 as SVGEGT. The CDR3, as DNA: TGTGCCAGCAGTTTCGACCCGACAGATCCTTCACCCCTCCACTTT. This sequence encodes CASSFDPTDPSPLHF.

The chain combines TRBV5-1 with TRBJ2-2; D ambiguous. Trimming pared 0 bases from V and 7 bases from J, leaving 7 bases between. The CDR3 sequence is 13 residues long. From germline, CDR1 is SGHRS and CDR2 YFSETQ. The CDR3 region has the DNA TGCGCCAGCAGCTTGGCCCCGGTCGGGGAGCTGTTTTTT. Translation: CASSLAPVGELFF.